This T cell receptor beta chain originates from a study of cytomegalovirus exposure and HLA in healthy donors. General study results and limits: The authors listed approximately 160 TCR beta chains as cytomegalovirus-associated. The majority of TCR sequences were rare, yet some public TCRs appeared in many donors. Accounts indicate the classifier identified cytomegalovirus status with strong specificity and sensitivity. In vitro work confirmed that a few CMV-associated chains recognize CMV antigens.

Sequencing was performed with immunoSEQ multiplex PCR; in TCRdb, only in-frame clones are kept and a portion is missing. Counted here are 200,000 to 250,000 clones, 65% to 85% occurring once; the ten biggest clones make up over 11%. Trimming removed 0 bases at V and 7 bases at J, with 13 bases between. This CDR3 has 15 amino acids. Germline-derived CDR1 and CDR2 are LGHNA and YNFKEQ. Concerning this clone: Its antigen is unknown.

This receptor was identified in a woman aged 25 to 45 in good health and CMV-seropositive. The specimen sequenced was PBMCs. The chain couples TRBV4-2 to TRBJ2-1, with D tentatively TRBD2 (5 bases). The CDR3 is CASSQEWLAMNEQFF. CDR3 DNA sequence: TGTGCCAGCAGCCAAGAGTGGCTAGCTATGAATGAGCAGTTCTTC.